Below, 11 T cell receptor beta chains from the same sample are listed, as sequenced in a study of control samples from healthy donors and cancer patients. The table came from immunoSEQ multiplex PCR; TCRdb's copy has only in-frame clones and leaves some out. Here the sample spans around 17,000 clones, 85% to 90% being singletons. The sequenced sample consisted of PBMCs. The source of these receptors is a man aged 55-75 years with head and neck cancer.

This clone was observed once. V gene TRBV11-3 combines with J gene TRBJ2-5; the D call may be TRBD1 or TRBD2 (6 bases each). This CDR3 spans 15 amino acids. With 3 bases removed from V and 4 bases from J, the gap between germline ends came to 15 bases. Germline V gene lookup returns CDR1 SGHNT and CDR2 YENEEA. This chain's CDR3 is CASSLGARGTETQYF. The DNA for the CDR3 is TGTGCCAGCAGCTTGGGGGCTCGGGGGACAGAGACCCAGTACTTC.

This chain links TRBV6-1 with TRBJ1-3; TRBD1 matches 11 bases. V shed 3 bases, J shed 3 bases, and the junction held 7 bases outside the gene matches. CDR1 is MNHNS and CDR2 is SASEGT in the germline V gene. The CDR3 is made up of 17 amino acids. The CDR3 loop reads CASSDPDRGPLGNTIYF. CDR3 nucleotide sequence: TGTGCCAGCAGTGATCCGGACAGGGGGCCCCTTGGAAACACCATATATTTT.

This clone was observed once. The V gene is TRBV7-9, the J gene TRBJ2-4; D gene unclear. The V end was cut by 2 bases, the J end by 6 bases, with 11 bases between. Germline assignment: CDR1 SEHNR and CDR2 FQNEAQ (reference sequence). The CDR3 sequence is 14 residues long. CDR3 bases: TGTGCCAGCAGCTTAATGGGTTCTTCAAACATTCAGTACTTC. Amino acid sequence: CASSLMGSSNIQYF.

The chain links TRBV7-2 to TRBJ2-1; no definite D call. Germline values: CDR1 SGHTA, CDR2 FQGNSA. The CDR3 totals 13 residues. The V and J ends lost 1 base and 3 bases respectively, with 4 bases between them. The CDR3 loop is CASSLVYYNEQFF. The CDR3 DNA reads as TGTGCCAGCAGCTTAGTCTACTACAATGAGCAGTTCTTC.

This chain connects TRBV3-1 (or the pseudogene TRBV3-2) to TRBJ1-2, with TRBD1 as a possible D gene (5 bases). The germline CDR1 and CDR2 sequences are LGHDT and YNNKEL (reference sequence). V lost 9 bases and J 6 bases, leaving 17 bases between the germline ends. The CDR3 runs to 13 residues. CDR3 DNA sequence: TGTGCCAGTCGGCGTGCCAGGGCTGATGGCTACACCTTC. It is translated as CASRRARADGYTF.

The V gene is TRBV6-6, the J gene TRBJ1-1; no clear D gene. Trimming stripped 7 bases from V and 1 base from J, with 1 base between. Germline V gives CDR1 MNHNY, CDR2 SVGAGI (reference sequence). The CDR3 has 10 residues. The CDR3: CASKNTEAFF. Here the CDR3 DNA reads TGTGCCAGCAAGAACACTGAAGCTTTCTTT.

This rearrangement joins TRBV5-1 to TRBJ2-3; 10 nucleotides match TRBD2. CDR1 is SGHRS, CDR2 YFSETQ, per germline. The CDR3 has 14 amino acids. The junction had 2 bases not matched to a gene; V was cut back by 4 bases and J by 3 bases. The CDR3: CASSPGLATDTQYF. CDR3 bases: TGCGCCAGCAGCCCGGGACTAGCGACAGATACGCAGTATTTT.

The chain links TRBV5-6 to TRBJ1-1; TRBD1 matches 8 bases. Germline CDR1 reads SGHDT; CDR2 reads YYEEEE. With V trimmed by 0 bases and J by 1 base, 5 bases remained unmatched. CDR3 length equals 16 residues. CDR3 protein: CASSLDLGQGNTEAFF. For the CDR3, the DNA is TGTGCCAGCAGCTTGGACCTCGGACAGGGGAACACTGAAGCTTTCTTT.

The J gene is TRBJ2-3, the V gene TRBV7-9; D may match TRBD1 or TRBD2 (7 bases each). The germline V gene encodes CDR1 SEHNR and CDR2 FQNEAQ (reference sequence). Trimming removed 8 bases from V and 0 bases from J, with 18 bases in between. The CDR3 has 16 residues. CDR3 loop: CASARRGGLSTDTQYF. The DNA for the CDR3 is TGTGCCAGCGCTCGCAGGGGGGGGCTGAGCACAGATACGCAGTATTTT.

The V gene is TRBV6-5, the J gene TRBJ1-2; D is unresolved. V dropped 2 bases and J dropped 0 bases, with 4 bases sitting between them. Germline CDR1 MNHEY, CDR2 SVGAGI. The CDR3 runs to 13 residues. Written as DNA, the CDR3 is TGTGCCAGCAGTTACCGGGCTAACTATGGCTACACCTTC. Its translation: CASSYRANYGYTF.

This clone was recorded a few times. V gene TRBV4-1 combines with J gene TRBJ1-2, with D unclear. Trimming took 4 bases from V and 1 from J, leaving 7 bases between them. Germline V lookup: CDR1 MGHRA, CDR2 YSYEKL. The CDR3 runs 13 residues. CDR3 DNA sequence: TGCGCCAGCAGCCCCCGACTTAACTATGGCTACACCTTC. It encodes CASSPRLNYGYTF.